The rows below give T cell receptor beta chains drawn from one sample of a study of T cell responses to AZD1222 COVID-19 vaccine. Profiled with immunoSEQ multiplex PCR; TCRdb holds only in-frame clones, not every one. The profile covers more than 80,000 clones, with over 75% appearing a single time and around 5.5% taken by the ten largest. The input for sequencing was peripheral blood, taken on day 0 of AZD1222 vaccination. These receptors were taken from an adult in good health. The CDR3 runs from the conserved cysteine through the conserved F or W. Not all rows give a size; the values are once, few, many and, for expanded clones, a class.

J: TRBJ1-1; size: .; V: TRBV3-1/TRBV3-2; CDR3: CASSQDSQNTEAFF
J: TRBJ2-7; size: few; V: TRBV7-2; CDR3: CASSLQGRAEQYF
J: TRBJ2-1; size: few; V: TRBV19; CDR3: CASRGSGRAAYNEQFF
J: TRBJ2-2; size: .; V: TRBV6-6; CDR3: CASIGGGELFF
J: TRBJ1-1; size: .; V: TRBV5-1; CDR3: CASRSTVNTEAFF
J: TRBJ1-1; size: .; V: TRBV4-3; CDR3: CASSQDGSTEAFF
J: TRBJ1-1; size: few; V: TRBV7-9; CDR3: CASSRRNTEAFF
J: TRBJ2-7; size: .; V: TRBV7-8; CDR3: CASSSDLWTGKQYF
J: TRBJ1-4; size: .; V: TRBV7-6; CDR3: CASSFYPGTGRNEKLFF
J: TRBJ1-3; size: .; V: TRBV7-8; CDR3: CASSIGQSSGNTIYF
J: TRBJ2-1; size: few; V: TRBV5-1; CDR3: CASSQRTGPYNEQFF
J: TRBJ1-2; size: once; V: TRBV28; CDR3: CASRPQTGGNYGYTF
J: TRBJ2-5; size: .; V: TRBV5-4; CDR3: CASSPGLAGQETQYF
J: TRBJ2-2; size: .; V: TRBV4-1; CDR3: CASSQERAINRGAGELFF
J: TRBJ1-5; size: .; V: TRBV7-2; CDR3: CASSLFGVENQPQHF
J: TRBJ2-6; size: .; V: TRBV9; CDR3: CASSVGFSGANVLTF
J: TRBJ1-5; size: .; V: TRBV30; CDR3: CAWSKSGGHQPQHF
J: TRBJ1-4; size: .; V: TRBV5-1; CDR3: CASRGQGGEKLFF
J: TRBJ1-2; size: .; V: TRBV12-3/TRBV12-4; CDR3: CASSFRTGGYTF